A single sample is the source of the 4 T cell receptor beta chains below, sequenced in a study of T cell repertoires in cytomegalovirus infection. TCRdb reprocessed the reads with MiXCR, giving one entry per CDR3 protein. The sample holds some 320,000 distinct CDR3 sequences, around a tenth seen once. The sample taken for sequencing was PBMCs. The receptor set was obtained from a human donor in good health (CMV status not recorded). Some clones in this sample may be carry-over from other donors' samples.

CDR3 nucleotide sequence: TGTGCCAGCAGCTTCCGAGGGGTGAGGAACACTGAAGCTTTCTTT. Translation gives CASSFRGVRNTEAFF. The chain uses TRBV7-2 and TRBJ1-1, with a weak D call TRBD1 (5 bases). The germline V and J ends were trimmed by 3 bases and 1 base, with 12 bases remaining between them. Germline lookup yields CDR1 SGHTA and CDR2 FQGNSA. The CDR3 spans 15 residues.

The V and J genes are TRBV12-3 or TRBV12-4 and TRBJ2-1; TRBD2 aligns across 10 bases. V gave up 6 bases and J gave up 6 bases; unmatched junction bases: 11. The CDR3 has 16 amino acids. The CDR3 spells CASSQIAGGSPNEQFF. Written as DNA, the CDR3 is TGTGCCAGCAGCCAGATAGCGGGAGGATCCCCCAATGAGCAGTTCTTC.

The sample holds a few counts of this clonotype. The V and J genes are TRBV16 and TRBJ2-7, with D perhaps TRBD2 (7 bases). The CDR3 length is 14 residues. V was trimmed by 4 bases and J by 0 bases, leaving 10 bases between them. Germline CDR1 and CDR2: KGHSY and FQNENV. In nucleotides, the CDR3 is TGTGCCAGCAGCCGCGGGGGCCCCTCCTACGAGCAGTACTTC. It is translated as CASSRGGPSYEQYF.

In this sample, this clonotype turned up many times. The CDR3 is CASSLYLVRGDTGELFF. Written as DNA, the CDR3 is TGTGCCAGCAGCTTATATCTAGTTCGGGGGGACACCGGGGAGCTGTTTTTT. The genes are TRBV7-2 and TRBJ2-2; 7 bases map to TRBD2. The CDR3 runs 17 residues. V lost 2 bases, J lost 3 bases, and 9 bases stayed unmatched. Germline V gene sequence: CDR1 SGHTA, CDR2 FQGNSA.